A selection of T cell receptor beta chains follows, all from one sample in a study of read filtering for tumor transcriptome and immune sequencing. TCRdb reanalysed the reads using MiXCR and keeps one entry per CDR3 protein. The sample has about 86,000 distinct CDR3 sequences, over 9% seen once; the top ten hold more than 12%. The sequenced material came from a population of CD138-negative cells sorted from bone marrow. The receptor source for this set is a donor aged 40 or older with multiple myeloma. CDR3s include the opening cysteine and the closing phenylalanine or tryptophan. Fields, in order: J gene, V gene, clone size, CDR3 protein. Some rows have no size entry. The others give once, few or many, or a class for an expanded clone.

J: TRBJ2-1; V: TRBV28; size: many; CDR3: CASTSGTYNEQFF
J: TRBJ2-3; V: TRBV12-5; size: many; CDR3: CASGLLDGTTQYF
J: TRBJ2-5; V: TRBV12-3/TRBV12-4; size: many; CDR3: CASSPRTGRETQYF
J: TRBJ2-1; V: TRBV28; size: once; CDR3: CASTQGGGVYKEQFF
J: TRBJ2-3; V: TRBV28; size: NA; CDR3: CASSLGPTTDTQYF
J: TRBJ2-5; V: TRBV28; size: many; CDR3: CATRPRGGETQYF
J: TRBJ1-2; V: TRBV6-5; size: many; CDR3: CASSATHGYTF
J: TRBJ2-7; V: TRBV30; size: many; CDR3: CACWDRDSYEQYF
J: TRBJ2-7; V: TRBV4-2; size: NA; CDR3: CVSSRTGALYEQYF
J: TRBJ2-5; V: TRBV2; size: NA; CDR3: CASSRLAGGETQYF
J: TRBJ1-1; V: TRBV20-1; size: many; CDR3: CSARRQGQANTEAFF
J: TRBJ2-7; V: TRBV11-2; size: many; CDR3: CASSLDFSGSYEQYF
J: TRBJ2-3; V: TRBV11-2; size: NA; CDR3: CASSYRGSADTQYF